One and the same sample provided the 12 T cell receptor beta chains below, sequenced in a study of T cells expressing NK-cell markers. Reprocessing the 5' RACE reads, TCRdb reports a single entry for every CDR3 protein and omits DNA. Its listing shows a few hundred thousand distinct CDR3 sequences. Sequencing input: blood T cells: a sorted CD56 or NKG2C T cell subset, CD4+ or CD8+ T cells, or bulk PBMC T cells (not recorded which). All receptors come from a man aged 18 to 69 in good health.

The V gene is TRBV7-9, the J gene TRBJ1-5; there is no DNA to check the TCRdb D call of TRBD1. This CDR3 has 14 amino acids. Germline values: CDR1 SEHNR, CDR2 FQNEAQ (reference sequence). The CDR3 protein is CASSLGVPTQPQHF. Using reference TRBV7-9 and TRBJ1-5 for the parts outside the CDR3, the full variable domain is DTGVSQNPRHKITKRGQNVTFRCDPISEHNRLYWYRQTLGQGPEFLTYFQNEAQLEKSRLLSDRFSAERPKGSFSTLEIQRTEQGDSAMYLCASSLGVPTQPQHFGDGTRLSIL.

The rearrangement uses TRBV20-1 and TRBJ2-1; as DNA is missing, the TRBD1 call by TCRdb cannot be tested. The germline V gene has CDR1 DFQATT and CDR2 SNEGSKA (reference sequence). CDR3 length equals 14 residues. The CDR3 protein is CSAWTGDIWNEQFF.

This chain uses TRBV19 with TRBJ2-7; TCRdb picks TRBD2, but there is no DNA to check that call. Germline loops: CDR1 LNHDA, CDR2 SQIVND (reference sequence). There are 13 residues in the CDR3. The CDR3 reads CASSISPRHEQYF.

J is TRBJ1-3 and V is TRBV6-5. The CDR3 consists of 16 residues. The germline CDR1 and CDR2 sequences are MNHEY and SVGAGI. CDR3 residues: CASSYSSEYSGNTIYF.

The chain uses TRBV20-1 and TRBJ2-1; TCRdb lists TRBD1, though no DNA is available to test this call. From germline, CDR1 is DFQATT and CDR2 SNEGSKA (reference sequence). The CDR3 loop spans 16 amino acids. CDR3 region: CSAPGPLNQVYNEQFF.

The CDR3 reads CASSQSHVGTKWKVSYNEQFF. The chain joins TRBV3-1 to TRBJ2-1; TCRdb designates TRBD1, a call that cannot be tested without DNA. Germline V gives CDR1 LGHDT, CDR2 YNNKEL (reference sequence). The CDR3 is 21 residues long.

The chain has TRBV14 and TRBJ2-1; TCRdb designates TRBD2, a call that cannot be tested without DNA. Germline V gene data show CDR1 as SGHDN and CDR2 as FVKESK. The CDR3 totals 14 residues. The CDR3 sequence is CASNMAGGYNEQFF. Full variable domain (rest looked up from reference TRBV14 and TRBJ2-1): EAGVTQFPSHSVIEKGQTVTLRCDPISGHDNLYWYRRVMGKEIKFLLHFVKESKQDESGMPNNRFLAERTGGTYSTLKVQPAELEDSGVYFCASNMAGGYNEQFFGPGTRLTVL.

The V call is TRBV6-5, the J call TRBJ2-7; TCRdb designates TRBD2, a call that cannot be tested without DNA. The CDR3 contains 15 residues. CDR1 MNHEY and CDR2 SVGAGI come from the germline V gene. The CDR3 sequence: CASSRGTSFPYEQYF.

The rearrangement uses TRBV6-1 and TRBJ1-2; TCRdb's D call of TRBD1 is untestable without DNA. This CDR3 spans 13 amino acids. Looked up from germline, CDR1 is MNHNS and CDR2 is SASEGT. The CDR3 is CACRTGTVYGYTF.

The chain's CDR3 is CASSLGQGTDQPQHF. The rearrangement links TRBV12-3 or TRBV12-4 to TRBJ1-5; the D call from TCRdb, TRBD1, cannot be confirmed without DNA. The CDR3 loop spans 15 amino acids.

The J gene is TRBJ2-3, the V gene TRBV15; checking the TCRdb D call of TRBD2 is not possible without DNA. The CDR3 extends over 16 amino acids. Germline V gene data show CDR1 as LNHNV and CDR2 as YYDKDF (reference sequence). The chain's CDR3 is CATSRAASASTDTQYF.

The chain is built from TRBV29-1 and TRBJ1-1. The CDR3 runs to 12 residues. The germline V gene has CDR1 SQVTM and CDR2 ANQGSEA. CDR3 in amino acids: CSVAVYTTEAFF.